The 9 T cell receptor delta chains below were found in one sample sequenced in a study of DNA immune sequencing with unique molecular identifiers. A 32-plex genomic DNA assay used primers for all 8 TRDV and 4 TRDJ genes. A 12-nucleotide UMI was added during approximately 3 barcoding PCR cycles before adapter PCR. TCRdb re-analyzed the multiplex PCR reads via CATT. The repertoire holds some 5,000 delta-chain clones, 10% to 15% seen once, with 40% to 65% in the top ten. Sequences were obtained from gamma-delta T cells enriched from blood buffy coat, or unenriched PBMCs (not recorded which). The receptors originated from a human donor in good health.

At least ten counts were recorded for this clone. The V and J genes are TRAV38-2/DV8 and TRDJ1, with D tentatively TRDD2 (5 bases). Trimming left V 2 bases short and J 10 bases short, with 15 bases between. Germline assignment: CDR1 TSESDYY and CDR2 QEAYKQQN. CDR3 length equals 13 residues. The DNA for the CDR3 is TGTGCTTATAGGAGTCTTTCCTGCGGGCGACTCATCTTT. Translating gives CAYRSLSCGRLIF.

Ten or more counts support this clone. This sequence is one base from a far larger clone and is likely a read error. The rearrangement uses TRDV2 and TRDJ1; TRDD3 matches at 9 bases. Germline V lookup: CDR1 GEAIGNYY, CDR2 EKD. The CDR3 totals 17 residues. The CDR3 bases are TGTGCCTGTGACACTCTGGGGGATGGAAAGTACACCGTTAAACTCATCTTT. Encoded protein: CACDTLGDGKYTVKLIF.

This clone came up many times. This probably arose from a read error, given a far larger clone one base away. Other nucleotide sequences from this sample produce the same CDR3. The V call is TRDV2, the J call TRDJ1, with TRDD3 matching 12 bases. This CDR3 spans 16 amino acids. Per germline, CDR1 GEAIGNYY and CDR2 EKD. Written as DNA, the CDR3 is TGTGCCTGCGACAAGCTGGGGGATACGCAGGCCGATAAACTCATCTTT. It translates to CACDKLGDTQADKLIF.

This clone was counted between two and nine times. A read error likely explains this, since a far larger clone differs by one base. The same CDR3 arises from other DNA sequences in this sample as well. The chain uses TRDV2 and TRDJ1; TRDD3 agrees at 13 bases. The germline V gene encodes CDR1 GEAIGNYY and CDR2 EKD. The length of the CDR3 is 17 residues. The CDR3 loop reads CACDSLLGDTWADKLIF. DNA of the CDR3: TGTGCCTGTGACTCCTTACTGGGGGATACGTGGGCCGATAAACTCATATTT.

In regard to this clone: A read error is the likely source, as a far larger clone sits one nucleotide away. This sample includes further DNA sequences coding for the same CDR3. CDR3 amino acids: CACDTGGLRSSWDTRQMFF. The DNA of the CDR3 is TGTGCCTGTGACACGGGGGGTCTACGGAGCTCCTGGGACACCCGACAGATGTTTTTC. V and J are TRDV2 and TRDJ3; D is possibly TRDD3 (5 bases). The CDR3 is 19 amino acids. V lost 1 base, J lost 0 bases, and 15 bases lay in between. The germline CDR1 and CDR2 sequences are GEAIGNYY and EKD.

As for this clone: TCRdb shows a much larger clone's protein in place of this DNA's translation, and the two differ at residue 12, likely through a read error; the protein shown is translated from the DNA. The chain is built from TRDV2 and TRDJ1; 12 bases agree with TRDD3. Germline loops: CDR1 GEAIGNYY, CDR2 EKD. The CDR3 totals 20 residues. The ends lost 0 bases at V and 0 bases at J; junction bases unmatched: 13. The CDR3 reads CACDTLRVSGGYEYTDKLIF. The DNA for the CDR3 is TGTGCCTGTGACACCCTGAGGGTTTCTGGGGGATACGAGTACACCGATAAACTCATCTTT.

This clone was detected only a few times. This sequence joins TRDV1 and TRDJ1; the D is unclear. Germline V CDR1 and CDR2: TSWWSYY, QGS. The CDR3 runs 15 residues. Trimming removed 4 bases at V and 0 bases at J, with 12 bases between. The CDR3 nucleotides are TGTGCTCTTGGGGGCGCCTCATCGTACACCGATAAACTCATCTTT. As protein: CALGGASSYTDKLIF.

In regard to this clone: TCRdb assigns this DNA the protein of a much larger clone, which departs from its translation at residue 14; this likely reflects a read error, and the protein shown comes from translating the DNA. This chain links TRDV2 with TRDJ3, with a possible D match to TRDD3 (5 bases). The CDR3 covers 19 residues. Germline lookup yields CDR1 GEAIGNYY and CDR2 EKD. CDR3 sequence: CACDQIKEEPSWDIRQMFF. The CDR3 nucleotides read TGTGCCTGTGACCAAATCAAGGAGGAGCCCTCCTGGGACATCCGACAGATGTTTTTC.

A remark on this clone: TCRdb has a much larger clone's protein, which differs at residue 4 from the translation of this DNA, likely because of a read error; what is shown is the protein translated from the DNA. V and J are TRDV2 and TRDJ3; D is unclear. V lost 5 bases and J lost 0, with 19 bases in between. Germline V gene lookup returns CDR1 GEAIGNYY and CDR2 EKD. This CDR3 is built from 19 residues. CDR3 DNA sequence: TGTGCCTGTGGCCAAATCAAGGAGGAGCCCTCCTGGGACACCCGACAGATGTTTTTC. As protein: CACGQIKEEPSWDTRQMFF.